The sequence of this T cell receptor beta chain was determined in a study of tumor-infiltrating T cells and Merkel cell polyomavirus. Across the study: The T cells studied were CD8+ and recognized the Merkel cell polyomavirus KLL epitope.

Trimming cost V 4 bases and J 5 bases; bases outside gene matches: 11. This CDR3 spans 17 amino acids. Germline V lookup: CDR1 SGDLS, CDR2 YYNGEE. Produced via immunoSEQ multiplex PCR; TCRdb's table is partial and in-frame only. The data show over 20,000 clones, with about 85% seen just once and roughly 2.7% held by the top ten. Immunohistochemistry showed robust Merkel cell polyomavirus Large T antigen staining in every patient's tumor. Included patients showed over 0.04% KLL-tetramer+ CD8+ T cells in blood and/or TIL. The specimen sequenced was lymph node tissue. The chain joins TRBV9 to TRBJ2-2; TRBD1 matches 10 bases. The TCR sequence derives from a man aged 50 to 60 with Merkel cell carcinoma. This CDR3 is CASSPRTGTGETGELFF. The DNA of the CDR3 is TGTGCCAGCAGCCCCCGGACCGGGACAGGGGAAACCGGGGAGCTGTTTTTT. Full variable domain (missing parts from reference TRBV9 and TRBJ2-2): DSGVTQTPKHLITATGQRVTLRCSPRSGDLSVYWYQQSLDQGLQFLIQYYNGEERAKGNILERFSAQQFPDLHSELNLSSLELGDSALYFCASSPRTGTGETGELFFGEGSRLTVL.